This record concerns one T cell receptor beta chain sequence. Antigen: not known. The V and J ends lost 4 bases and 8 bases respectively, with 10 bases between them. Germline V lookup: CDR1 SGHDT, CDR2 YYEEEE. The CDR3 extends over 12 amino acids. Primers included in the PCR were 60 Vbeta and 13 Jbeta primers. Sequencing was performed with immunoSEQ multiplex PCR; in TCRdb, only in-frame clones are kept and a portion is missing. The sample has approximately 150,000 clones; approximately 70% are singletons. These data originate in a study of cytomegalovirus exposure and HLA in healthy donors. Findings and limits, study-wide: Data from an earlier analysis indicated that most TCR beta V segments were productive either about 87% or about 30% of the time.

Specimen: PBMCs. The clonotype was recovered from a woman aged 40-49 years in good health and CMV-seropositive. This chain connects TRBV5-6 to TRBJ2-1, with a tentative D call TRBD2 (7 bases). Here the CDR3 reads CASSRGGDEQFF. CDR3 nucleotides: TGTGCCAGCAGCCGAGGGGGGGATGAGCAGTTCTTC.